These 30 T cell receptor beta chains were all obtained from the same sample, sequenced in a study of Ad26.COV2.S vaccination and SARS-CoV-2 variants. Sequenced by immunoSEQ multiplex PCR; TCRdb stores in-frame clones only, minus some. The data show some 250,000 clones, 85% to 90% seen once. Stated treatment: 15 to 20 received Ad26.COV2.S at low or high dose, single or two shots; about 5 received placebo; per-sample allocation not given. Sampling was performed 63 days after the first vaccine or placebo injection. The sample here was peripheral blood, taken in a trial of Ad26.COV2.S vaccine versus placebo. Receptors were obtained from a person aged 18-65 years who received the Ad26.COV2.S COVID-19 vaccine or a placebo.

Of note for this clone: The sample contains more than one DNA sequence encoding this CDR3. The rearrangement uses TRBV6-5 and TRBJ1-5; no clear D. The V and J ends lost 3 bases and 0 bases respectively, with 3 bases between them. The CDR3 has 13 residues. Germline CDR1 is MNHEY and CDR2 is SVGAGI. The chain's CDR3 is CASSYSSNQPQHF. CDR3 bases: TGTGCCAGCAGTTATAGTAGCAATCAGCCCCAGCATTTT.

The J gene is TRBJ2-3, the V gene TRBV15; no reliable D call. CDR1 and CDR2 (germline): LNHNV, YYDKDF (reference sequence). The CDR3 covers 14 residues. Trimming removed 0 bases from V and 2 bases from J, with 6 bases in between. The CDR3 sequence: CATSREPATDTQYF. The DNA of the CDR3 is TGTGCCACCAGCAGAGAACCAGCCACAGATACGCAGTATTTT.

The V gene is TRBV11-1, the J gene TRBJ1-1; D is unclear. From germline, CDR1 is SGHAT and CDR2 FQDESV (reference sequence). The V end was cut by 1 base, the J end by 4 bases, with 7 bases between. The CDR3 totals 13 residues. The CDR3 reads CASSLEGSTEAFF. In DNA form, the CDR3 reads TGTGCCAGCAGCTTAGAAGGGAGCACTGAAGCTTTCTTT.

V gene TRBV7-9 combines with J gene TRBJ2-3; D is unresolved. Germline CDR1 reads SEHNR; CDR2 reads FQNEAQ (reference sequence). This CDR3 is built from 15 residues. V dropped 2 bases and J dropped 3 bases, with 12 bases sitting between them. In nucleotides, the CDR3 is TGTGCCAGCAGCTTATGGGTCGGGCTGACAGATACGCAGTATTTT. Its protein product is CASSLWVGLTDTQYF.

This sequence joins TRBV10-3 and TRBJ1-6; 7 bases fit TRBD1. Germline CDR1 ENHRY, CDR2 SYGVKD. There are 15 residues in the CDR3. V lost 2 bases, J lost 5 bases, and 3 bases stayed unmatched. The CDR3 nucleotides are TGTGCCATCAGTGAGCGGGGACAGAATAATTCACCCCTCCACTTT. The encoded protein is CAISERGQNNSPLHF.

The chain recombines TRBV4-3 with TRBJ2-6; no reliable D call. Trimming shortened V by 4 bases and J by 0 bases, and 13 bases separated the two germline ends. Germline-derived CDR1 and CDR2 are LGHNA and YSLEER. The CDR3 has 17 residues. The DNA for the CDR3 is TGCGCCAGCAGCCGGTCTTCTTGGGTCTCTGGGGCCAACGTCCTGACTTTC. Its protein product is CASSRSSWVSGANVLTF.

The chain carries TRBV7-3 and TRBJ2-1; D is perhaps TRBD2 (6 bases). The CDR3 contains 15 residues. V dropped 0 bases and J dropped 6 bases, with 12 bases sitting between them. CDR1 and CDR2 (germline): SGHTA, FQGTGA. The CDR3 coding sequence is TGTGCCAGCAGCTTAACGGCGGGACTCCTCAATGAGCAGTTCTTC. As protein: CASSLTAGLLNEQFF.

This clone was seen just once. V gene TRBV29-1 combines with J gene TRBJ2-3; a possible D gene is TRBD2 (6 bases). CDR3 length: 14 amino acids. V dropped 6 bases and J dropped 2 bases, with 15 bases sitting between them. CDR1 and CDR2 (germline): SQVTM, ANQGSEA. CDR3 in amino acids: CSVGVAGLTDTQYF. The CDR3 DNA sequence: TGCAGCGTCGGGGTGGCGGGGCTCACAGATACGCAGTATTTT.

The J gene is TRBJ2-7, the V gene TRBV5-4; 10 nucleotides line up with TRBD2. The CDR3 covers 15 residues. V lost 4 bases to trimming and J lost 2 bases; unmatched junction nucleotides: 6. Germline CDR1 reads SGHNT; CDR2 reads YYREEE (reference sequence). As DNA, the CDR3 is TGTGCCAGCAGCCCTCGGACTAGCGGTGCCTACGAGCAGTACTTC. It encodes CASSPRTSGAYEQYF.

The chain links TRBV2 to TRBJ2-7; 8 nucleotides line up with TRBD2. CDR1 SNHLY and CDR2 FYNNEI come from the germline V gene. CDR3 length: 13 residues. The CDR3 protein is CAGLAGDTYEQYF. CDR3 sequence (DNA): TGTGCGGGCCTAGCGGGCGACACCTACGAGCAGTACTTC. The complete variable domain, with remaining parts taken from reference TRBV2 and TRBJ2-7, reads EPEVTQTPSHQVTQMGQEVILRCVPISNHLYFYWYRQILGQKVEFLVSFYNNEISEKSEIFDDQFSVERPDGSNFTLKIRSTKLEDSAMYFCAGLAGDTYEQYFGPGTRLTVT.

V gene TRBV2 combines with J gene TRBJ2-7; D uncertain. CDR3 size: 15 residues. Germline V lookup: CDR1 SNHLY, CDR2 FYNNEI. Trimming shortened V by 8 bases and J by 5 bases, and 22 bases separated the two germline ends. CDR3 DNA sequence: TGTGCCAGCTCTGTGGGGATCAGCGCCCCCGACGAGCAGTACTTC. This translates into CASSVGISAPDEQYF. Complete variable domain (other parts from reference TRBV2 and TRBJ2-7): EPEVTQTPSHQVTQMGQEVILRCVPISNHLYFYWYRQILGQKVEFLVSFYNNEISEKSEIFDDQFSVERPDGSNFTLKIRSTKLEDSAMYFCASSVGISAPDEQYFGPGTRLTVT.

The genes are TRBV5-6 and TRBJ2-3, with 11 nucleotides matching TRBD2. CDR1 and CDR2 from the germline V gene are SGHDT and YYEEEE. The length of the CDR3 is 16 residues. The V and J ends lost 2 bases and 3 bases, in that order; junction bases with no gene match: 5. CDR3 amino acids: CASSLRLAGTTDTQYF. As DNA, the CDR3 is TGTGCCAGCAGCTTAAGACTAGCGGGGACGACAGATACGCAGTATTTT.

This clone was recorded a few times. The J gene is TRBJ1-3, the V gene TRBV4-2; a weak D match, TRBD1 (5 bases). This CDR3 region has 18 residues. V was clipped by 0 bases and J by 0 bases, with 15 bases between them. CDR1 and CDR2 from the germline V gene are LGHNA and YNFKEQ. The CDR3 spells CASSQDIWNRYSGNTIYF. The CDR3 DNA follows: TGTGCCAGCAGCCAAGATATTTGGAACAGGTACTCTGGAAACACCATATATTTT.

The rearrangement links TRBV19 to TRBJ1-1; maybe TRBD1 (6 bases). V lost 4 bases and J lost 5, with 8 bases in between. CDR3 length: 12 amino acids. Germline-derived CDR1 and CDR2 are LNHDA and SQIVND (reference sequence). Here the CDR3 reads CASSKGGTEAFF. CDR3 sequence (DNA): TGTGCCAGTAGTAAGGGGGGGACTGAAGCTTTCTTT.

This clone was counted between two and nine times. The chain joins TRBV3-1 (or the pseudogene TRBV3-2) to TRBJ1-6; the D is unclear. CDR1 is LGHDT and CDR2 is YNNKEL in the germline V gene (reference sequence). With 6 bases removed from V and 0 bases from J, the gap between germline ends came to 6 bases. This CDR3 region has 14 residues. Here the CDR3 DNA reads TGTGCCAGCAGACCAGACTCCTATAATTCACCCCTCCACTTT. Its translation is CASRPDSYNSPLHF.

The chain employs TRBV28 and TRBJ1-5, with 7 bases identical to TRBD1. This CDR3 is built from 15 residues. Unmatched junction bases numbered 6, after V lost 5 bases and J lost 2 bases. Germline values: CDR1 MDHEN, CDR2 SYDVKM. Here the CDR3 DNA reads TGTGCCAGCAGTCAACAGGGGTCAGGCAATCAGCCCCAGCATTTT. Translated: CASSQQGSGNQPQHF.

This chain joins TRBV6-5 and TRBJ1-2; TRBD1 aligns across 9 bases. CDR3 length: 13 amino acids. With V trimmed by 6 bases and J by 10 bases, 9 bases remained unmatched. In germline, CDR1 is MNHEY, CDR2 SVGAGI. The chain's CDR3 is CASSVGTGRYYTF. The CDR3 nucleotides are TGTGCCAGCAGCGTTGGGACAGGGAGATACTACACCTTC.

This chain uses TRBV5-1 with TRBJ2-7, with D maybe TRBD1 (6 bases). The CDR3 is made up of 13 amino acids. V was shortened by 5 bases and J by 0 bases, with 9 bases between the two germline ends. The V gene's germline CDR1 is SGHRS and CDR2 YFSETQ. The DNA of the CDR3 is TGCGCCAGCAGGCCGGACAGCTCCTACGAGCAGTACTTC. This translates into CASRPDSSYEQYF.

CDR3: CATSDFSGEADGYTF. The CDR3 bases are TGTGCCACCAGTGATTTTTCCGGGGAGGCAGATGGCTACACCTTC. The chain employs TRBV24-1 and TRBJ1-2; D is unclear. The CDR3 totals 15 residues. V was cut by 1 base and J by 6 bases, with 14 bases left in between. The germline gives CDR1 KGHDR, CDR2 SFDVKD.

This clone was seen a single time. The chain recombines TRBV2 with TRBJ2-4; D not resolved. The CDR3 extends over 14 amino acids. Germline CDR1 SNHLY, CDR2 FYNNEI. Trimming took 6 bases from V and 2 from J, leaving 11 bases between them. CDR3 protein: CASREPPSKNIQYF. Written as DNA, the CDR3 is TGTGCCAGCAGGGAGCCCCCTTCCAAAAACATTCAGTACTTC. The variable domain in full, completed from reference TRBV2 and TRBJ2-4, reads EPEVTQTPSHQVTQMGQEVILRCVPISNHLYFYWYRQILGQKVEFLVSFYNNEISEKSEIFDDQFSVERPDGSNFTLKIRSTKLEDSAMYFCASREPPSKNIQYFGAGTRLSVL.

J is TRBJ1-1 and V is TRBV27; D not certain. Per germline, CDR1 MNHEY and CDR2 SMNVEV (reference sequence). This CDR3 region has 13 residues. The V end lost 6 bases, the J end lost 3 bases, and 11 bases lay between the germline ends. The DNA of the CDR3 is TGTGCCAGCAGCCGCTTACACGACACTGAAGCTTTCTTT. Translated, it gives CASSRLHDTEAFF.

The chain is built from TRBV4-1 and TRBJ1-4; TRBD1 might be the D (5 bases). The CDR3 has 13 amino acids. Germline V gene data show CDR1 as MGHRA and CDR2 as YSYEKL. With 8 bases removed from V and 3 bases from J, the gap between germline ends came to 10 bases. In nucleotides, the CDR3 is TGCGCCAGCCAGGGTAGACCTAATGAAAAACTGTTTTTT. Protein product: CASQGRPNEKLFF.

The chain recombines TRBV13 with TRBJ2-5; tentatively, D is TRBD2 (5 bases). V lost 2 bases to trimming and J lost 2 bases, with 15 bases between them. CDR3 length: 16 residues. Germline CDR1 reads PRHDT; CDR2 reads FYEKMQ (reference sequence). In DNA form, the CDR3 reads TGTGCCAGCAGCTTACGGGGTCAAAGGGTTCAAGAGACCCAGTACTTC. As protein: CASSLRGQRVQETQYF.

J is TRBJ1-2 and V is TRBV6-5, with a possible D match to TRBD1 (5 bases). CDR1 is MNHEY, CDR2 SVGAGI, per germline. This CDR3 contains 14 residues. Trimming removed 5 bases from V and 4 bases from J, with 14 bases in between. CDR3 protein: CASSRPDKGYGYTF. The DNA of the CDR3 is TGTGCCAGCAGTAGACCGGACAAGGGCTATGGCTACACCTTC.

The chain links TRBV4-3 to TRBJ2-7; 10 nucleotides match TRBD1. CDR1 is LGHNA, CDR2 YSLEER, per germline. The CDR3 runs 16 residues. V lost 1 base and J lost 0; bases outside the gene matches: 3. The CDR3 coding sequence is TGCGCCAGCAGCCAAGGGGGGACAGGGGTCTCCTACGAGCAGTACTTC. This translates into CASSQGGTGVSYEQYF.

V usage is TRBV10-3 and J usage is TRBJ2-5; TRBD1 or TRBD2 may be the D gene (5 bases each). This CDR3 contains 14 residues. V was clipped by 5 bases and J by 2 bases, with 12 bases between them. The germline gives CDR1 ENHRY, CDR2 SYGVKD. The CDR3 bases are TGTGCCATCAGTCCACCGGGACCGCAAGAGACCCAGTACTTC. This sequence encodes CAISPPGPQETQYF.

A few counts support this clone. The CDR3 reads CASSLDRGSGNTIYF. As DNA, the CDR3 is TGTGCCAGCAGCTTGGACAGGGGGTCTGGAAACACCATATATTTT. This sequence joins TRBV5-4 and TRBJ1-3; TRBD1 matches 8 bases. Germline V gives CDR1 SGHNT, CDR2 YYREEE (reference sequence). The CDR3 is 15 amino acids. V lost 0 bases, J lost 1 base, and 0 bases stayed unmatched.

J is TRBJ1-3 and V is TRBV7-2; D possibly corresponds to TRBD1 (5 bases). Germline CDR1 and CDR2: SGHTA and FQGNSA. Trimming stripped 5 bases from V and 4 bases from J, with 12 bases between. This CDR3 has 14 amino acids. This CDR3 is CASSQATAGNTIYF. CDR3 nucleotide sequence: TGTGCCAGCAGCCAGGCGACAGCCGGAAACACCATATATTTT.

The V call is TRBV7-8, the J call TRBJ2-3; TRBD2 matches at 7 bases. CDR3 length: 13 residues. Per the germline V gene, CDR1 is SGHVS and CDR2 is FQNEAQ. Trimming at V came to 5 bases and at J to 4 bases, leaving 3 bases not matched to a gene. Here the CDR3 reads CASSLGGADTQYF. The CDR3 region has the DNA TGTGCCAGCAGCCTGGGGGGGGCAGATACGCAGTATTTT.

This chain connects TRBV2 to TRBJ1-5; D uncertain. The CDR3 consists of 15 residues. Germline assignment: CDR1 SNHLY and CDR2 FYNNEI. Trimming stripped 4 bases from V and 4 bases from J, with 14 bases between. The CDR3 region has the DNA TGTGCCAGCAGTGTTGGAGAAAAACAGAATCAGCCCCAGCATTTT. This gives the protein CASSVGEKQNQPQHF. Full variable domain (rest looked up from reference TRBV2 and TRBJ1-5): EPEVTQTPSHQVTQMGQEVILRCVPISNHLYFYWYRQILGQKVEFLVSFYNNEISEKSEIFDDQFSVERPDGSNFTLKIRSTKLEDSAMYFCASSVGEKQNQPQHFGDGTRLSIL.